The TCR beta chain under discussion was sequenced for a study of cytomegalovirus exposure and HLA in healthy donors. With 60 Vbeta and 13 Jbeta primers, the PCR was carried out. Here immunoSEQ multiplex PCR was the method, and the copy in TCRdb shows in-frame clones only, minus some. The sample yields about 190,000 clones, 79% seen once. Study-wide results and limits: CMV serostatus was the only recorded immune exposure for donors.

Trimming cost V 4 bases and J 3 bases; bases outside gene matches: 5. The germline CDR1 and CDR2 sequences are LNHDA and SQIVND (reference sequence). The CDR3 totals 17 residues. On this clone itself: The antigen is undetermined.

The clonotype was recovered from a young woman in good health and CMV-seronegative. The chain carries TRBV19 and TRBJ2-1; TRBD2 matches at 14 bases. The sample was PBMCs. CDR3: CASSTRLAGGNYNEQFF. In DNA, the CDR3 is TGTGCCAGTAGTACCCGACTAGCGGGAGGGAACTACAATGAGCAGTTCTTC.